This entry is about one T cell receptor beta chain. Its antigen is as yet unknown. A junction boundary mismatches the germline segment, possibly from a read error. TCRbeta libraries were built with three rounds of nested PCR, modified from ARM-PCR. TCRdb reprocessed the multiplex PCR reads via MiXCR and lists one record per CDR3 protein. This table has over 60,000 distinct CDR3 sequences, over 80% appearing once. The data derive from a study of tumor and adjacent non-tumor tissue in lung cancer. Study-wide findings and caveats: TCR diversity was significantly greater in tumor than normal lung tissue.

RNA was extracted from bulk tissue without any cell sorting. The sequence was collected from a woman aged 50 to 60 with non-small cell lung cancer. Sequenced: lung tumor tissue.

CDR3 in amino acids: CASSPIAEFEQYF. The CDR3 DNA reads as TGTGCCAGCAGCCCGATTGCAGAGTTCGAGCAATATTTC. The chain joins TRBV28 to TRBJ2-7, with unresolved D. The CDR3 has 13 residues. Per germline, CDR1 MDHEN and CDR2 SYDVKM.